The rows below give T cell receptor beta chains drawn from one sample of a study of molecular identifiers for immune sequencing clone quantification. In TCRdb, the PCR reads were re-called with MiXCR into one record per CDR3 protein. The table records around 470,000 distinct CDR3 sequences, around a fifth of them present only once. The material sequenced was naive CD8+ T cells from blood, with Jurkat cell RNA spiked in. Receptors originate from a human donor in good health. Some libraries in this study had Jurkat cell RNA spiked in. Both conserved end residues are part of each CDR3. D genes are given only for firm matches. Clone sizes are given selectively: once, few, many, or a class where the clone is expanded.

j_gene	v_gene	d_gene	abundance	CDR3aa	CDR3nt
TRBJ2-4	TRBV5-4	TRBD1	many	CASSGRQGPLAKNIQYF	TGTGCCAGCAGCGGGCGACAGGGGCCTTTAGCCAAAAACATTCAGTACTTC
TRBJ2-2	TRBV12-3/TRBV12-4	NA	many	CASSFLITGELFF	TGTGCCAGCAGTTTCCTTATAACCGGGGAGCTGTTTTTT
TRBJ2-3	TRBV6-5	NA	many	CASRASELTDTQYF	TGTGCCAGTAGGGCGTCCGAACTTACAGATACGCAGTATTTT
TRBJ1-1	TRBV7-9	TRBD1	many	CASSLSGTGEAFF	TGTGCCAGCAGCTTAAGTGGGACAGGTGAAGCTTTCTTT
TRBJ2-7	TRBV4-3	TRBD2	many	CASSQTSADYEQYF	TGCGCCAGCAGCCAAACTAGCGCAGACTACGAGCAGTACTTC
TRBJ2-5	TRBV4-3	NA	NA	CASSQAFGTYQETQYF	TGCGCCAGCAGCCAAGCCTTCGGGACATACCAAGAGACCCAGTACTTC
TRBJ2-3	TRBV2	TRBD2	many	CASSDGEGSTDTQYF	TGTGCCAGCAGTGATGGGGAGGGTTCCACAGATACGCAGTATTTT
TRBJ2-5	TRBV7-6	NA	few	CASSLTARGTETQYF	TGTGCCAGCAGCTTAACCGCCCGGGGTACGGAGACCCAGTACTTC
TRBJ1-1	TRBV29-1	TRBD1	many	CSVEQQGAFDTEAFF	TGCAGCGTTGAACAACAGGGGGCTTTTGACACTGAAGCTTTCTTT
TRBJ2-5	TRBV28	NA	NA	CATAEGETQYF	TGTGCCACAGCCGAGGGAGAGACCCAGTACTTC
TRBJ1-5	TRBV4-2	NA	many	CASSQDFTGRNQPQHF	TGTGCCAGCAGCCAAGATTTTACAGGGAGGAATCAGCCCCAGCATTTT
TRBJ1-2	TRBV19	NA	NA	CASSIYGPETYGYTF	TGTGCCAGTAGTATTTACGGACCAGAAACCTATGGCTACACCTTC
TRBJ2-3	TRBV7-2	NA	NA	CASSSTGWSTDTQYF	TGTGCCAGCAGCTCGACAGGTTGGAGCACAGATACGCAGTATTTT
TRBJ2-7	TRBV29-1	TRBD2	many	CSVELAGGSYEQYF	TGCAGCGTTGAACTAGCGGGCGGGTCCTACGAGCAGTACTTC
TRBJ2-2	TRBV12-3/TRBV12-4	NA	NA	CASSDVGSWTGELFF	TGTGCCAGCAGCGACGTGGGTTCGTGGACCGGGGAGCTGTTTTTT
TRBJ2-7	TRBV6-2/TRBV6-3	NA	few	CASSHNRVLILWHEQYF	TGTGCCAGCAGTCATAATCGGGTGTTGATCCTCTGGCACGAGCAGTACTTC
TRBJ2-3	TRBV12-3/TRBV12-4	NA	few	CASSQKPAKGTDTQYF	TGTGCCAGCAGTCAGAAACCGGCGAAGGGCACAGATACGCAGTATTTT
TRBJ2-7	TRBV5-5	NA	NA	CASSLDLQSYEQYF	TGTGCCAGCAGCTTAGATTTACAGAGCTACGAGCAGTACTTC
TRBJ2-2	TRBV7-9	NA	many	CASSRRWENTGELFF	TGTGCCAGCAGCCGCCGGTGGGAGAACACCGGGGAGCTGTTTTTT
TRBJ1-2	TRBV29-1	NA	many	CSFSPVGGGYTF	TGCAGCTTCTCCCCCGTGGGTGGCGGCTACACCTTC
TRBJ1-1	TRBV4-1	NA	NA	CASSRSTANTEASF	TGCGCCAGCAGCCGAAGCACAGCGAACACTGAAGCTTCCTTT
TRBJ2-7	TRBV18	NA	few	CASSPGTGSEGEQYF	TGTGCCAGCTCACCAGGTACGGGGAGTGAAGGCGAGCAGTACTTC
TRBJ1-1	TRBV2	NA	NA	CASSATDHSMNTEAFF	TGTGCCAGCAGTGCCACGGATCATAGCATGAACACTGAAGCTTTCTTT
TRBJ2-7	TRBV27	TRBD1	many	CASKTGTGFYWEQYF	TGTGCCAGCAAAACCGGGACAGGGTTTTATTGGGAGCAGTACTTC
TRBJ2-5	TRBV3-1	NA	few	CASSQGVSLDMYQETQYF	TGTGCCAGCAGCCAAGGAGTATCACTCGATATGTACCAAGAGACCCAGTACTTC
TRBJ2-7	TRBV13	NA	NA	CVSSLVTGKEQYF	TGTGTCAGCAGCTTAGTTACAGGGAAGGAGCAGTACTTC
TRBJ2-7	TRBV5-1	NA	many	CASSLDTPAYEQYF	TGCGCCAGCAGCTTGGACACACCGGCCTACGAGCAGTACTTC
TRBJ1-3	TRBV11-2	NA	NA	CASSLGSYLSGNTIYF	TGTGCCAGCAGCTTAGGTTCATACCTGTCTGGAAACACCATATATTTT